Reported below is one T cell receptor (beta chain). These data are taken from a study of blood T cell repertoires in COVID-19. Across the study: PBMCs, B-cell-depleted T cells, or T cells provided the cDNA or gDNA that made up the material.

Trimming shortened V by 4 bases and J by 1 base, and 15 bases separated the two germline ends. The CDR3 has 15 residues. Germline V CDR1 and CDR2: SGHNT, YYREEE (reference sequence). The table came from immunoSEQ multiplex PCR; TCRdb's copy has only in-frame clones and leaves some out. The sample lists 150,000 to 200,000 clones, 82% seen once, with about 20% in the top ten. The sequenced material came from peripheral blood. This TCR was sampled from a woman aged 80 or over with acute or convalescent COVID-19. The V gene is TRBV5-4, the J gene TRBJ2-7, with D maybe TRBD2 (6 bases). CDR3 protein: CASSRTGDGSYEQYF. The CDR3 DNA reads as TGTGCCAGCAGCCGGACGGGGGACGGTTCCTACGAGCAGTACTTC.